This T cell receptor (beta chain) was recorded in a study of a mutant IDH1 vaccine in newly diagnosed glioma (dated by TCRdb to the early 2020s). Describing the broader study: Of the 32 patients who were treated, around 62% were male and 37.5% were female, and the mean age was around 43 years. Prior to enrollment, patients had been given standard therapy consisting of radiotherapy alone, temozolomide alone, or radiochemotherapy with temozolomide, with the combination given to most patients. Longitudinal TCRB deep sequencing was performed for roughly 27 treated patients wherever samples were available for exploratory analyses. Peripheral blood samples were drawn at six visits, namely V03 (baseline), V05, V07, V10, V12 and V13. Results and caveats for the whole study, not just this receptor: Across multiple MHC alleles, vaccine-induced immune responses were seen in approximately 93% of patients. No apparent relationship was observed between pseudoprogression and alterations in the top peripheral T cell clonotypes detected by TCRB sequencing. It was noted by the authors that analyses of patient blood samples could not be reproduced owing to sample limitations. Selection of PBMC samples for TCRB deep sequencing was based on availability.

This sample's time point label indicates: baseline, week 1 (first vaccination visit). The label giving this sample's treatment or condition can be read as: pre-vaccination baseline after standard-of-care therapy. Newly diagnosed WHO grade 3 or 4 IDH1-mutant astrocytomas showing loss of nuclear ATRX were present in the donors. The samples were drawn from NOA16, a multicentre, single-arm, open-label phase I trial in Germany that tested a mutant IDH1 peptide vaccine in humans for the first time. Visit V03 blood draws served as the baseline sample for immunogenicity testing. Genomic DNA for TCRB sequencing was isolated from EDTA blood with the DNeasy Blood and Tissue Kit. This clone was seen just once. Its antigen specificity is not known. It has no much larger one-base neighbor in the sample; base qualities were not kept. Receptors were amplified or captured by the immunoSEQ multiplex PCR assay. Following the manufacturer's protocol, the hsTCRB Kit was used to amplify rearranged TCR beta chain sequences. Sequencing of TCRB libraries was carried out on an Illumina MiSeq. The study's own analysis went as follows. The kit vendor's proprietary platform handled demultiplexing, trimming and gene mapping. What TCRdb holds here is the immuneACCESS table cut down to in-frame rearrangements. Part of the clones is not present; checked against another copy, under half of the missing clones reflect an unresolved V gene, and the others are unexplained. V, J and clone size are taken as reported in that table, and D and trimming were inferred from the DNA itself. The sample has more than 80,000 clones on record, 83% of them singletons. Clones ranked in the top ten supply 7.4% of the sample.

Reading the germline V gene gives CDR1 SGHTA and CDR2 FQGNSA. Relative to germline, V is 3 bases shorter and J is 12 bases shorter, with 14 bases between their ends. The CDR3 covers 12 residues, taking in both the cysteine and the phenylalanine. Only CDR3 DNA is held: 36 bases, read in frame from base 1. The sequence links TRBV7-2 to TRBJ1-1; too little of a D gene remains to name it. The sample here was PBMCs, taken from a glioma patient treated with radiotherapy, temozolomide or both. This clonotype was sampled from a woman aged 50 to 60 with glioma. The CDR3 region reads CASSFDRGTTFF. The DNA sequence reads TGTGCCAGCAGCTTTGATCGTGGCACGACTTTCTTT.